This T cell receptor (beta chain) was documented in a study of blood T cell repertoires in COVID-19. TCRdb keeps only in-frame clones here, not all; method: immunoSEQ multiplex PCR. Of around 260,000 clones listed, 80% to 95% were seen once; the top ten hold 0.95% to 1.3%. CDR1 and CDR2 (germline): SGHTA, FQGTGA. J gave up 1 base and V 4 bases, and 7 bases lay outside the gene matches. This CDR3 has 16 residues. Sequencing was done on a sample of PBMCs or T cells enriched from blood (not recorded which). The receptor comes from a woman younger than 45 who had recovered from COVID-19. This chain links TRBV7-3 with TRBJ2-3; 8 nucleotides match TRBD2. In DNA form, the CDR3 reads TGTGCCAGCAGCTCCGGACTAGCAAAACGCACAGATACGCAGTATTTT. It is translated as CASSSGLAKRTDTQYF.